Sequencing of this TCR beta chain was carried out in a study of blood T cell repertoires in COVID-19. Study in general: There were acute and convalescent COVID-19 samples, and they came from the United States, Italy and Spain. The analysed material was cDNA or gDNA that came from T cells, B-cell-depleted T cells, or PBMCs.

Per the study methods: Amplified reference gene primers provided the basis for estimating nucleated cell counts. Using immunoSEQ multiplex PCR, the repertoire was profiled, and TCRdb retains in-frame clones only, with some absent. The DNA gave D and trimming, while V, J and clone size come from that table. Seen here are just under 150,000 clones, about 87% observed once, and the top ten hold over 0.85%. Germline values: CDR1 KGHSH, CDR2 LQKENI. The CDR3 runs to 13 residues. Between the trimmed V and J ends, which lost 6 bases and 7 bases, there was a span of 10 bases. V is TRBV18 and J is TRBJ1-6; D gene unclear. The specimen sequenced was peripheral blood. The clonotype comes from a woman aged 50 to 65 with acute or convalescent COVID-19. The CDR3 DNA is TGTGCCAGCTCCCAGAACGGGAATTCACCCCTCCACTTT. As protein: CASSQNGNSPLHF.